One TCR beta chain is described in this entry. This sample was taken from a study of blood T cell repertoires in COVID-19. As originally analysed: Reference gene primer amplification gave estimated nucleated cell counts. Sequencing was performed with immunoSEQ multiplex PCR; in TCRdb, only in-frame clones are kept and a portion is missing. For V, J and clone size, that table is used; D and trimming come from the DNA. The sample includes about 200,000 clones, 70% to 90% of them seen just once. V lost 1 base, J lost 4 bases, and 1 base stayed unmatched. Per the germline V gene, CDR1 is SEHNR and CDR2 is FQNEAQ (reference sequence). The length of the CDR3 is 14 residues.

The sequencing sample was made of peripheral blood. This chain joins TRBV7-9 and TRBJ1-3; 7 bases are a match to TRBD1. The origin of this receptor is a man between 60 and 75 years old with acute or convalescent COVID-19. The CDR3 DNA follows: TGTGCCAGCAGCTTAGAGGGACAGGGAAACACCATATATTTT. It specifies CASSLEGQGNTIYF.